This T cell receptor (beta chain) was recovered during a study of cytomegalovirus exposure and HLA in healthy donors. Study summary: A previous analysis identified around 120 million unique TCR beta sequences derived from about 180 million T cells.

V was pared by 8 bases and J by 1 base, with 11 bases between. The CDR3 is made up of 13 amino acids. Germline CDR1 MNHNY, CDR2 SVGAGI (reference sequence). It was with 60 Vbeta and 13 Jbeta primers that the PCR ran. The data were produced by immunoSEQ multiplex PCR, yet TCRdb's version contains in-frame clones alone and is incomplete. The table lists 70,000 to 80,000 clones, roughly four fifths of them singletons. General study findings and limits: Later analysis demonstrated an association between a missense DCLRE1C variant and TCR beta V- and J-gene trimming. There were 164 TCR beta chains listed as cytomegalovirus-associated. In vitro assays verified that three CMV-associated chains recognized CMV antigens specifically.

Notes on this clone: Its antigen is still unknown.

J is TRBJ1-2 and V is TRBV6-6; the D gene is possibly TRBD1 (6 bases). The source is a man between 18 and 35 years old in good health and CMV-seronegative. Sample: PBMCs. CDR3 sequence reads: CASGQKVNYGYTF. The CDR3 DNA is TGTGCCAGCGGACAGAAAGTTAACTATGGCTACACCTTC.